The 26 T cell receptor beta chains below all came from one sample that was sequenced in a study of T-cell reconstitution after alpha-beta-depleted transplantation in children (dated by TCRdb to about 2016). In the paper's terms, the treatment or condition label means: allogeneic hematopoietic cell transplantation with graft depleted of TCRalphabeta T cells and CD19 B cells. The receptor library was made with PCR. Sequenced using an Illumina HiSeq 2500. TCR library preparation used molecular barcoding, with unique molecular identifiers applied to normalize quantification of the TCRbeta repertoire. The public sequencing data were trimmed at Q25 with fastp and processed into clonotypes with MiXCR by TCRdb, which kept only in-frame beta chains. Rows with one shared CDR3 protein collapse into an entry with the most common genes and DNA. Here the sample has about a million distinct CDR3 sequences; under 30% occur a single time. Of the sample, under 30% is held by the ten largest clones.

Source: PBMCs, mostly from graft donor cells, taken 360 days after TCRalphabeta/CD19-depleted stem cell transplant. The receptors here all came from a boy under three years old who had a stem cell transplant for SCID, so the T cells may come from the graft donor.

The chain joins TRBV29-1 to TRBJ2-2; D unclear. The CDR3 extends over 13 amino acids. Germline lookup yields CDR1 SQVTM and CDR2 ANQGSEA. V gave up 3 bases and J gave up 1 base, with 6 bases separating them. The CDR3 DNA reads as TGCAGCGTTGAGGAGAGGAACACCGGGGAGCTGTTTTTT. Its protein product is CSVEERNTGELFF.

J is TRBJ2-3 and V is TRBV18; D might be TRBD1 (5 bases). Germline loops: CDR1 KGHSH, CDR2 LQKENI. CDR3 length equals 14 residues. The V and J ends lost 4 bases and 4 bases respectively, with 12 bases between them. CDR3 nucleotide sequence: TGTGCCAGCTCACTTCTGGCAGGGTCAGATACGCAGTATTTT. Its protein product is CASSLLAGSDTQYF.

The chain couples TRBV4-2 to TRBJ1-5; D ambiguous. Trimming took 1 base from V and 3 from J, leaving 13 bases between them. In germline, CDR1 is LGHNA, CDR2 YNFKEQ. The length of the CDR3 is 16 residues. For the CDR3, the DNA is TGTGCCAGCAGCCAAGCCCTGGCAGGAAACAATCAGCCCCAGCATTTT. Protein product: CASSQALAGNNQPQHF.

This sequence joins TRBV5-1 and TRBJ2-1; D is unclear. The germline V gene encodes CDR1 SGHRS and CDR2 YFSETQ. This CDR3 region has 13 residues. Trimming removed 5 bases from V and 4 bases from J, with 10 bases in between. The DNA for the CDR3 is TGCGCCAGCAGTTCTAATCGATACAATGAGCAGTTCTTC. Amino acid sequence: CASSSNRYNEQFF.

This clonotype was detected only once. The V call is TRBV15, the J call TRBJ1-5; D uncertain. The V gene lost 0 bases and the J gene lost 1 base, with 13 bases spanning the gap. Germline V CDR1 and CDR2: LNHNV, YYDKDF (reference sequence). This CDR3 region has 17 residues. As DNA, the CDR3 is TGTGCCACCAGCAGAGATTATAACAGTATCAGCAATCAGCCCCAGCATTTT. Translation: CATSRDYNSISNQPQHF.

This chain uses TRBV27 with TRBJ2-1; no definite D call. CDR1 is MNHEY, CDR2 SMNVEV, per germline (reference sequence). Deletions cut 8 bases from V and 10 bases from J, with 12 bases between. This CDR3 is built from 11 residues. The CDR3 nucleotides are TGTGCCAGCGGCTGGGGAAGGGAGCAGTTCTTC. It yields the protein CASGWGREQFF.

The chain carries TRBV12-3 or TRBV12-4 and TRBJ1-5; D ambiguous. This CDR3 is built from 17 residues. V was cut by 0 bases and J by 0 bases, with 12 bases left in between. Here the CDR3 DNA reads TGTGCCAGCAGTTTAGCGCTCAAAAGGGATAGCAATCAGCCCCAGCATTTT. This gives the protein CASSLALKRDSNQPQHF.

The sample holds one count of this clonotype. V gene TRBV5-1 combines with J gene TRBJ1-5, with 9 nucleotides matching TRBD1. The CDR3 spans 13 residues. J was trimmed by 4 bases and V by 8 bases; bases with no gene match: 4. The V gene's germline CDR1 is SGHRS and CDR2 YFSETQ. The CDR3 protein is CASNGTGNQPQHF. The CDR3, as DNA: TGCGCCAGTAACGGGACAGGGAATCAGCCCCAGCATTTT.

There are a few counts of this clonotype. The J gene is TRBJ2-1, the V gene TRBV9; D gene unclear. The CDR3 sequence is 12 residues long. Germline loops: CDR1 SGDLS, CDR2 YYNGEE. The V gene lost 0 bases and the J gene lost 10 bases, with 8 bases spanning the gap. CDR3 sequence: CASSVAPAEQFF. For the CDR3, the DNA is TGTGCCAGCAGCGTAGCTCCCGCCGAGCAGTTCTTC.

V gene TRBV5-1 combines with J gene TRBJ2-1; TRBD2 matches 8 bases. The CDR3 sequence is 17 residues long. CDR1 and CDR2 (germline): SGHRS, YFSETQ. Trimming took 0 bases from V and 9 from J; bases not matched to a gene: 14. The CDR3 nucleotides are TGCGCCAGCAGCTTGGTCCCTTTGACTAGCGAGGCAAGTGAGCAGTTCTTC. Encoded protein: CASSLVPLTSEASEQFF.

V is TRBV12-3 or TRBV12-4 and J is TRBJ2-1, with 11 bases identical to TRBD2. J lost 5 bases, V lost 4 bases, and 10 bases had no gene match. There are 17 residues in the CDR3. This chain's CDR3 is CASSSPPLAGGHNEQFF. The DNA of the CDR3 is TGTGCCAGCAGTTCGCCCCCCCTAGCGGGGGGCCACAATGAGCAGTTCTTC.

This clonotype was counted a few times. One end of the junction fails to match germline, which may point to a read error. This chain joins TRBV5-1 and TRBJ1-1; a possible D gene is TRBD1 (5 bases). The germline CDR1 and CDR2 sequences are SGHRS and YFSETQ. CDR3 length equals 15 residues. The CDR3 DNA reads as TGTGCCAGCAGCTTAGGTACGGGGGTAAACACTGAAGCTTTCTTT. Its translation: CASSLGTGVNTEAFF.

The V gene is TRBV6-1, the J gene TRBJ2-1; a weak D match, TRBD2 (5 bases). CDR3 length: 15 amino acids. Germline V gene lookup returns CDR1 MNHNS and CDR2 SASEGT. Trimming shortened V by 7 bases and J by 5 bases, and 18 bases separated the two germline ends. The CDR3 region has the DNA TGTGCCAGCACTATTACTAGGACTGCAAACAATGAGCAGTTCTTC. It specifies CASTITRTANNEQFF.

This chain joins TRBV3-1 and TRBJ2-7; D call uncertain. The CDR3 has 15 residues. CDR1 is LGHDT, CDR2 YNNKEL, per germline (reference sequence). The V gene lost 0 bases and the J gene lost 5 bases, with 14 bases spanning the gap. The CDR3, as DNA: TGTGCCAGCAGCCAAGAAACGGGTATCCGGGACGAGCAGTACTTC. Translating it yields CASSQETGIRDEQYF.

This clonotype was detected only a few times. This chain joins TRBV27 and TRBJ2-1; 9 positions agree with TRBD1. V gave up 5 bases and J gave up 11 bases; unmatched junction bases: 10. Germline V lookup: CDR1 MNHEY, CDR2 SMNVEV (reference sequence). This CDR3 is 14 amino acids long. The CDR3 DNA reads as TGTGCCAGCAGTGGAGCCGGGACAGGGCAAAAGCAGTTCTTC. Amino acids: CASSGAGTGQKQFF.

The chain couples TRBV20-1 to TRBJ2-2; unclear D gene. The CDR3 is 16 residues long. With 6 bases removed from V and 0 bases from J, the gap between germline ends came to 17 bases. Germline CDR1 is DFQATT and CDR2 is SNEGSKA (reference sequence). This CDR3 is CSASKDVNANTGELFF. The CDR3 DNA reads TGCAGTGCCTCTAAGGACGTTAACGCGAACACCGGGGAGCTGTTTTTT.

In DNA, the CDR3 is TGTGCCAGCAGCGTGGGGCTAGTAAAAGAGACCCAGTACTTC. This translates into CASSVGLVKETQYF. The chain uses TRBV7-2 and TRBJ2-5; possible D gene TRBD1, 5 bases. V lost 5 bases to trimming and J lost 3 bases, with 13 bases between them. In germline, CDR1 is SGHTA, CDR2 FQGNSA. The CDR3 sequence is 14 residues long.

This clonotype has at least ten counts. V gene TRBV7-9 combines with J gene TRBJ2-7; no definite D call. The V gene's germline CDR1 is SEHNR and CDR2 FQNEAQ (reference sequence). Trimming cost V 1 base and J 2 bases, with 3 bases left between them. The CDR3 is made up of 12 amino acids. Here the CDR3 DNA reads TGTGCCAGCAGCTTAGTCACCTACGAGCAGTACTTC. This translates into CASSLVTYEQYF.

The gene calls are TRBV2 and TRBJ2-2; D is uncertain. The ends were cut back, 8 bases at V and 6 bases at J, with 7 bases in the middle. Germline loops: CDR1 SNHLY, CDR2 FYNNEI. CDR3 length: 11 residues. The CDR3 DNA is TGTGCCAGCTTTTCATCCGGGGAGCTGTTTTTT. It codes for CASFSSGELFF.

The rearrangement uses TRBV9 and TRBJ1-5; unclear D gene. CDR3 length: 13 residues. V shed 0 bases and J shed 9 bases, with 10 bases lying between them. Germline assignment: CDR1 SGDLS and CDR2 YYNGEE. CDR3 nucleotide sequence: TGTGCCAGCAGCGTAGATGATCGGCGGCCCCAGCATTTT. It specifies CASSVDDRRPQHF. The complete variable domain, with remaining parts taken from reference TRBV9 and TRBJ1-5, reads DSGVTQTPKHLITATGQRVTLRCSPRSGDLSVYWYQQSLDQGLQFLIQYYNGEERAKGNILERFSAQQFPDLHSELNLSSLELGDSALYFCASSVDDRRPQHFGDGTRLSIL.

The chain uses TRBV5-1 and TRBJ2-7, with D maybe TRBD2 (6 bases). CDR1 is SGHRS, CDR2 YFSETQ, per germline. This CDR3 has 17 amino acids. Trimming took off 4 bases at V and 0 bases at J, with 20 bases between the two ends. The CDR3 DNA reads TGCGCCAGCAGCCTCGGGCTAAGGGGACTTACCTCCTACGAGCAGTACTTC. Its protein product is CASSLGLRGLTSYEQYF.

This rearrangement joins TRBV5-1 to TRBJ2-2; 7 bases align to TRBD2. The CDR3 has 14 residues. With 4 bases clipped from V and 4 bases from J, the junction kept 4 bases outside the gene matches. Germline V gives CDR1 SGHRS, CDR2 YFSETQ. Written as DNA, the CDR3 is TGCGCCAGCAGCGGGGACTATATCACCGGGGAGCTGTTTTTT. Translated, it gives CASSGDYITGELFF.

This clonotype was counted a few times. The chain uses TRBV12-3 or TRBV12-4 and TRBJ1-2; a weak D match, TRBD1 (6 bases). Trimming shortened V by 6 bases and J by 6 bases, and 14 bases separated the two germline ends. The CDR3 has 13 residues. The CDR3 loop reads CASRRDNDHGYTF. The CDR3 DNA sequence: TGTGCCAGCAGACGGGACAACGATCATGGCTACACCTTC.

This clonotype was counted a single time. The chain couples TRBV4-1 to TRBJ2-5, with D perhaps TRBD2 (5 bases). Germline-derived CDR1 and CDR2 are MGHRA and YSYEKL. This CDR3 comprises 18 residues. Trimming removed 0 bases at V and 5 bases at J, with 22 bases between. CDR3 in amino acids: CASSQDLVTFTRAETQYF. CDR3 bases: TGCGCCAGCAGCCAAGATCTGGTCACCTTTACTAGGGCGGAGACCCAGTACTTC.

In regard to this clonotype: One end of the junction is discordant with germline, which a read error may explain. The genes are TRBV6-2 or TRBV6-3 and TRBJ2-3, with 7 bases lining up with TRBD1. Germline lookup yields CDR1 MNHEY and CDR2 SVGEGT. CDR3 length: 17 amino acids. DNA of the CDR3: TGTGCCAGCAGCTTTCATCCGGGACAGTATTACACAGATACGGAGTATTTT. This encodes CASSFHPGQYYTDTEYF.

This clonotype was observed a few times. The V gene is TRBV29-1, the J gene TRBJ1-1, with TRBD1 as a possible D gene (6 bases). Germline-derived CDR1 and CDR2 are SQVTM and ANQGSEA. The length of the CDR3 is 11 residues. Trimming shortened V by 4 bases and J by 6 bases, and 9 bases separated the two germline ends. CDR3 protein: CSVVKGAEAFF. CDR3 DNA sequence: TGCAGCGTTGTGAAGGGGGCTGAAGCTTTCTTT.